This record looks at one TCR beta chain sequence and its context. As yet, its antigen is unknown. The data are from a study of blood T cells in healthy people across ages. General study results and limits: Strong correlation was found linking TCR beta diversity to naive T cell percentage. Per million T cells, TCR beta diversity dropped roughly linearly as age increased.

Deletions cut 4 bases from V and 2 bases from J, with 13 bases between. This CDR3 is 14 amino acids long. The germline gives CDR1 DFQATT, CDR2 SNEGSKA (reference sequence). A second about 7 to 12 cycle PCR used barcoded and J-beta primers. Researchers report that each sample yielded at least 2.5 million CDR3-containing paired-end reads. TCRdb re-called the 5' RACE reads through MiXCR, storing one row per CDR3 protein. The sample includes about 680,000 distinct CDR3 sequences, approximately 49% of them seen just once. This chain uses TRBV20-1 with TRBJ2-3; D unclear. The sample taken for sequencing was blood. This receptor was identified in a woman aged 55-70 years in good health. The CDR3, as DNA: TGCAGTGCTACGGAGAGTTGGGCCACAGATACGCAGTATTTT. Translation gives CSATESWATDTQYF.